A selection of T cell receptor beta chains follows, all from one sample in a study of response to subunit inactivated influenza vaccine. TCRdb called the RT-PCR reads again in MiXCR, with one record for every CDR3 protein. The repertoire has 530,000 or so distinct CDR3 sequences, about an eighth of them found once; the top ten carry around 9.6%. The sample here was PBMCs from blood, taken on the day of vaccination. These receptors all come from a man aged 45-65 years who received an inactivated influenza vaccine. The CDR3 runs from the conserved cysteine through the conserved F or W.

j_call v_call cdr3_aa
TRBJ2-7 TRBV28 CASSLALSGRGDYEQYF
TRBJ2-1 TRBV3-1 CASSQDPSGSGGEQFF
TRBJ2-1 TRBV5-6 CASSLPTAEQFF
TRBJ2-5 TRBV2 CAGAGEAGGRTQYF
TRBJ2-3 TRBV29-1 CSALLALLTDTQYF
TRBJ1-1 TRBV5-6 CASSLQGRGTGTEAFF
TRBJ2-1 TRBV4-2 CASSLTPANEQFF
TRBJ2-2 TRBV5-1 CASSKGLAGELFF
TRBJ1-1 TRBV7-6 CASSLGGGRNTEAFF
TRBJ2-5 TRBV4-1 CASSQHDWGTQYF
TRBJ2-1 TRBV7-9 CAGSSGGSGNEQFF
TRBJ2-7 TRBV20-1 CSARDYLGQGTIDYEQYF
TRBJ1-2 TRBV12-3/TRBV12-4 CASSLDLFSYGYTF
TRBJ2-3 TRBV10-3 CAIRDRTGYPAQYF
TRBJ2-5 TRBV29-1 CSVLTSGQETQYF
TRBJ2-5 TRBV3-1 CASSQRQGAETQYF
TRBJ2-7 TRBV29-1 CSVVSGTYEQYF
TRBJ2-1 TRBV30 CAWSQGGPKQFF
TRBJ2-5 TRBV12-3/TRBV12-4 CASSPGTGVQETQYF
TRBJ2-5 TRBV7-9 CASSFSSDRPTEGTQYF
TRBJ1-6 TRBV28 CASSPLTGGRYNSPLHF
TRBJ2-7 TRBV5-6 CASSAGTSPYEQYF
TRBJ1-5 TRBV28 CASSLYRDNQPQHF
TRBJ2-2 TRBV28 CASSFIPQQGTSNTGELFF
TRBJ2-7 TRBV7-6 CASSESDGYHEQYF
TRBJ2-2 TRBV4-1 CASSPRPASDDTGELFF
TRBJ1-1 TRBV5-1 CASSSTTGTIHTEAFF
TRBJ2-1 TRBV28 CASSFLAGGPNEQFF
TRBJ2-1 TRBV12-3/TRBV12-4 CASSRPGQGAREQFF
TRBJ2-5 TRBV5-4 CASSRLAEETQYF
TRBJ1-2 TRBV3-1 CASSQDKGIYGYTF
TRBJ2-3 TRBV27 CASSSRDRRDTQYF
TRBJ2-3 TRBV6-2/TRBV6-3 CASSYSVVLGQGTDTQYF
TRBJ2-1 TRBV11-1 CASSLSYSSPSSYNEQFF
TRBJ2-1 TRBV4-1 CASSGWTGEGQVF
TRBJ2-7 TRBV4-1 CASSPGVSPTYEQYF
TRBJ2-7 TRBV20-1 CSANGGGDTYEQYF
TRBJ1-2 TRBV30 CAFRDGANYGYTF
TRBJ2-7 TRBV15 CATSRLAGGPGGEQYF
TRBJ2-2 TRBV7-9 CASSPKVIGELFF
TRBJ1-1 TRBV20-1 CSVLGGGTEAFF
TRBJ2-3 TRBV10-3 CAISEDSSTDTQYF
TRBJ2-3 TRBV20-1 CSASVASGGSPGTDTQYF
TRBJ2-1 TRBV4-1 CASSQSYFWTSHNEQFF
TRBJ2-4 TRBV5-1 CASSLEGFKNIQYF
TRBJ1-3 TRBV12-3/TRBV12-4 CASSTQGTGNTIYF
TRBJ2-7 TRBV10-3 CASGVTYEQYF
TRBJ2-5 TRBV5-1 CASSPKAPGGQTQYF
TRBJ2-6 TRBV5-1 CASKELPGSGANVLTF
TRBJ2-5 TRBV5-1 CASSPRTQETQYF
TRBJ1-2 TRBV6-6 CASEGIEGYTF
TRBJ1-2 TRBV14 CASSPAGPPPLYGYTF
TRBJ1-2 TRBV3-1 CASSQRGQVYGYTF
TRBJ2-5 TRBV6-2/TRBV6-3 CASTHPGGQLQETQYF
TRBJ1-4 TRBV7-9 CASSGGSPNEKLFF
TRBJ2-6 TRBV27 CASSSMPSGANVLTF
TRBJ1-1 TRBV4-2 CASSQAGVWNTEAFF